The rows below give T cell receptor beta chains drawn from one sample of a study of regulatory T cells in long-lasting Graves disease. Using its own MiXCR run on the multiplex PCR reads, TCRdb lists one record per CDR3 protein. The repertoire has hundreds of thousands of distinct CDR3 sequences, roughly 12% of them found once; the top ten carry under 10%. These data were also filed under a second study, of T cells in Graves' hyperthyroidism and ophthalmopathy.

Material: peripheral blood mononuclear cells (PBMCs), obtained at new diagnosis, from a patient treated with antithyroid drugs. The receptors shown here come from a man aged 25 to 40 with Graves disease. Each CDR3 is given with its conserved first and last residue. The D gene is left open where the match is weak. Expanded clones are given a class, and other clones once, few, many or no size at all.

TRBJ2-7 . few TRBV6-5 CASSYSSTDEQYF TGTGCCAGCAGTTACTCTTCGACCGACGAGCAGTACTTC
TRBJ2-1 TRBD1 . TRBV20-1 CSARTGSNLPYNEQFF TGCAGTGCTAGGACAGGGTCTAACCTCCCCTACAATGAGCAGTTCTTC
TRBJ2-1 TRBD1 . TRBV5-6 CASSLGDSRNEQFF TGTGCCAGCAGCTTGGGGGACAGTCGTAATGAGCAGTTCTTC
TRBJ2-3 . many TRBV12-3/TRBV12-4 CASSFARDTQYF TGTGCCAGCAGCTTTGCGCGGGATACGCAGTATTTT
TRBJ1-1 TRBD1 . TRBV28 CASSLSSGQMNTEAFF TGTGCCAGCAGTCTATCCTCGGGACAGATGAACACTGAAGCTTTCTTT
TRBJ1-5 TRBD1 many TRBV2 CASSEGGGQGFEPQHF TGTGCCAGCAGTGAAGGAGGGGGACAGGGGTTCGAGCCCCAGCATTTT
TRBJ1-2 . many TRBV16 CASSHGPQEGPGYTF TGTGCCAGCAGCCATGGTCCGCAGGAGGGGCCAGGCTACACCTTC
TRBJ2-3 TRBD2 many TRBV12-3/TRBV12-4 CASSLAGTSGGFGTQYF TGTGCCAGCAGTTTAGCGGGAACTAGCGGGGGCTTCGGTACGCAGTATTTT
TRBJ1-2 . many TRBV3-1 CASSPTQRSSNYGYTF TGTGCCAGCAGTCCGACACAGCGATCTTCGAACTATGGCTACACCTTC
TRBJ1-4 . many TRBV12-3/TRBV12-4 CASSLDPQANEKLFF TGTGCCAGCAGCCTCGACCCCCAGGCTAATGAAAAACTGTTTTTT
TRBJ1-2 . many TRBV9 CASSLQDYGYTF TGTGCCAGCAGTTTACAGGACTATGGCTACACCTTC
TRBJ2-1 . few TRBV4-1 CASSGALVREQFF TGCGCCAGCAGCGGGGCCTTAGTCAGGGAGCAGTTCTTC
TRBJ1-6 . many TRBV5-1 CASSSERNRNSPLHF TGCGCCAGCAGCTCGGAGCGAAACAGGAATTCACCCCTCCACTTT
TRBJ1-1 . . TRBV29-1 CSVVAGEENTEAFF TGCAGCGTTGTGGCAGGGGAGGAGAACACTGAAGCTTTCTTT
TRBJ2-2 . many TRBV5-1 CASSPQGRNTGELFF TGCGCCAGCAGCCCTCAAGGACGCAACACCGGGGAGCTGTTTTTT
TRBJ2-7 . many TRBV12-3/TRBV12-4 CASSFLGGLYEQYF TGTGCCAGCAGTTTCTTAGGGGGACTCTACGAGCAGTACTTC